The present entry profiles one T cell receptor (beta chain) with its context. Its antigen is as yet unknown. Generated by immunoSEQ multiplex PCR, the TCRdb table keeps only in-frame clones and is missing some. The table lists about 160,000 clones, roughly 88% of them singletons, with over 2.5% in the top ten. The data were obtained in a study of cytotoxic CD8 clonotypes in ibrutinib-treated CLL. Germline loops: CDR1 SGHRS, CDR2 YFSETQ. This CDR3 contains 16 residues. V was cut by 5 bases and J by 0 bases, with 17 bases left in between. The study, taken as a whole, reports: Few clonotypes were public, and these shrank or held steady under treatment.

The TCR sequence derives from a human donor with chronic lymphocytic leukemia. Material: PBMCs, obtained at disease progression, from a patient treated with ibrutinib. The V gene is TRBV5-1, the J gene TRBJ1-1; tentative D call: TRBD1 (5 bases). CDR3 DNA: TGCGCCAGCAGACCGCTCCGGGACCGCTTGAACACTGAAGCTTTCTTT. Amino acid sequence: CASRPLRDRLNTEAFF.